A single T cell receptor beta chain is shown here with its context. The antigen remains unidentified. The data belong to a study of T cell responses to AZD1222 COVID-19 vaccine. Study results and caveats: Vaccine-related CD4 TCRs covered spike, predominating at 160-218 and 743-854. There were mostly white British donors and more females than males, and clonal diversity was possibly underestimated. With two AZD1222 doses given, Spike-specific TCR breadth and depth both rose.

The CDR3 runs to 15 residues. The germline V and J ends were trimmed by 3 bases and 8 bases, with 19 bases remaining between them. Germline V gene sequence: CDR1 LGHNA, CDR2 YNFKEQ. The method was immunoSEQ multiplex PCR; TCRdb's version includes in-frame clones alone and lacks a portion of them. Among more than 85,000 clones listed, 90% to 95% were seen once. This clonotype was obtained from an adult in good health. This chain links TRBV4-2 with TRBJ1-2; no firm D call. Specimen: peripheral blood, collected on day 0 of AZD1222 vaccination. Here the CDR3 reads CASSHPLGSSDGYTF. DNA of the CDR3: TGTGCCAGCAGCCACCCCCTTGGGAGTTCGGACGGCTACACCTTC.